This T cell receptor (beta chain) was sequenced during a study of identical twins. Study-wide findings and caveats: Invariant MAIT and iNKT cells could partly confound zero-insertion analyses. Sequences that were out-of-frame, alpha and twin-shared displayed an excess of low generation probability.

Many counts were recorded for this clonotype. No antigen is known for it. V was pared by 3 bases and J by 5 bases, with 12 bases between. This CDR3 spans 14 amino acids. Looked up from germline, CDR1 is MNHEY and CDR2 is SMNVEV (reference sequence). Unique molecular identifiers were present on the cDNA, which also gained a universal primer site by template switching. TCRdb reprocessed the 5' RACE reads via MiXCR and lists one record per CDR3 protein. The table records approximately 630,000 distinct CDR3 sequences, roughly 7.1% of them present only once. The same specimen was also included in a second study, on yellow fever vaccine responses in identical twins.

This receptor was taken from a woman under 30 in good health. The V gene is TRBV27, the J gene TRBJ2-3, with D tentatively TRBD1 (6 bases). Sequencing was carried out using PBMCs. The DNA of the CDR3 is TGTGCCAGCAGTTTTTTGGGGGCGGGAGATACGCAGTATTTT. This encodes CASSFLGAGDTQYF.